These 25 T cell receptor beta chains were sequenced from one sample in a study of beta chain features in type 1 diabetes. The isolated RNA, all of it, was reverse transcribed, so expressed TCRB transcripts were what got sequenced. Method: immunoSEQ multiplex PCR; TCRdb's copy keeps in-frame clones and lacks some. The table shows under 300,000 clones, with 27% occurring only once. The sample consisted of central memory CD4+ T cells from blood. All receptors derive from a man aged 25-45 years in good health.

In nucleotides, the CDR3 is TGTGCCAGCAGCAGACTTAGGAATGAGCAGTTCTTC. It encodes CASSRLRNEQFF. This chain joins TRBV27 and TRBJ2-1; D not resolved. Trimming stripped 6 bases from V and 7 bases from J, with 10 bases between. The CDR3 is 12 residues long. Germline V gene data show CDR1 as MNHEY and CDR2 as SMNVEV (reference sequence).

Remarks on this clone: One end of the junction is discordant with germline, which a read error may explain. This rearrangement joins TRBV13 to TRBJ1-2; tentative D call: TRBD1 (6 bases). This CDR3 region has 15 residues. CDR1 and CDR2 from the germline V gene are PRHDT and FYEKMQ (reference sequence). CDR3 amino acids: CASSLGGSSNYGYTF. CDR3 DNA sequence: TGTGCCAGCAGCCTAGGGGGTTCTTCTAACTATGGCTACACCTTC. Full variable domain (remainder filled in from reference TRBV13 and TRBJ1-2): AAGVIQSPRHLIKEKRETATLKCYPIPRHDTVYWYQQGPGQDPQFLISFYEKMQSDKGSIPDRFSAQQFSDYHSELNMSSLELGDSALYFCASSLGGSSNYGYTFGSGTRLTVV.

The V call is TRBV25-1, the J call TRBJ1-1, with D unresolved. This CDR3 contains 11 residues. V was cut by 6 bases and J by 8 bases, with 10 bases left in between. The germline CDR1 and CDR2 sequences are MGHDK and SYGVNS. The CDR3 here is CASRGGIEAFF. The DNA of the CDR3 is TGTGCCAGCAGAGGTGGCATAGAAGCTTTCTTT.

This clone has at least ten counts. The rearrangement joins TRBV15 to TRBJ2-5, with a tentative D call TRBD1 (6 bases). Trimming left V 1 base short and J 9 bases short, with 21 bases between. The CDR3 has 16 residues. In germline, CDR1 is LNHNV, CDR2 YYDKDF (reference sequence). The CDR3 DNA follows: TGTGCCACCAGCAGAGGGGCCGGGCAGTCTTCAGGGGCCCAGTACTTC. Amino acids: CATSRGAGQSSGAQYF. Full variable domain (missing parts from reference TRBV15 and TRBJ2-5): DAMVIQNPRYQVTQFGKPVTLSCSQTLNHNVMYWYQQKSSQAPKLLFHYYDKDFNNEADTPDNFQSRRPNTSFCFLDIRSPGLGDTAMYLCATSRGAGQSSGAQYFGPGTRLLVL.

The chain couples TRBV29-1 to TRBJ2-2; the match to TRBD2 covers 14 bases. The CDR3 has 15 amino acids. Trimming removed 5 bases from V and 6 bases from J; junction bases left unmatched: 5. In germline, CDR1 is SQVTM, CDR2 ANQGSEA. CDR3 amino acids: CSVKGTSGSAGELFF. For the CDR3, the DNA is TGCAGCGTTAAAGGGACTAGCGGGAGTGCCGGGGAGCTGTTTTTT.

The chain is built from TRBV7-2 and TRBJ2-7; D is ambiguous. The CDR3 is 12 residues long. Germline values: CDR1 SGHTA, CDR2 FQGNSA. V lost 3 bases to trimming and J lost 2 bases, with 5 bases between them. This CDR3 is CASSFYPYEQYF. CDR3 DNA sequence: TGTGCCAGCAGCTTTTATCCCTACGAGCAGTACTTC.

This rearrangement joins TRBV19 to TRBJ2-3; weak D call: TRBD1 (5 bases). The ends were cut back, 10 bases at V and 2 bases at J, with 16 bases in the middle. The CDR3 has 14 residues. From germline, CDR1 is LNHDA and CDR2 SQIVND (reference sequence). Written as DNA, the CDR3 is TGTGCCACTGAGGAGACAGCCTTCACAGATACGCAGTATTTT. Protein product: CATEETAFTDTQYF.

In this sample, this clone turned up a few times. CDR3 coding DNA: TGTGCCAGCATCTTCACTGCAGGAGCAGGTGAGCAGTTCTTC. It encodes CASIFTAGAGEQFF. The chain combines TRBV11-2 with TRBJ2-1; D is ambiguous. Germline-derived CDR1 and CDR2 are SGHAT and FQNNGV. The CDR3 covers 14 residues. Trimming took 7 bases from V and 9 from J, leaving 19 bases between them.

This clone appeared a few times. The J gene is TRBJ1-3, the V gene TRBV30; D unresolved. Germline V CDR1 and CDR2: GTSNPN, SVGIG (reference sequence). Trimming removed 2 bases at V and 10 bases at J, with 9 bases between. CDR3 length equals 11 residues. The CDR3 loop reads CAWSSVVTIYF. The CDR3, as DNA: TGTGCCTGGAGTTCTGTAGTGACCATATATTTT.

The chain carries TRBV30 and TRBJ2-2, with a possible D match to TRBD2 (7 bases). Deletions cut 8 bases from V and 7 bases from J, with 26 bases between. The CDR3 is 16 amino acids. CDR1 is GTSNPN, CDR2 SVGIG, per germline (reference sequence). CDR3 sequence reads: CAGTLGLVVRDGELFF. CDR3 in DNA: TGTGCCGGGACACTCGGACTAGTCGTTCGGGACGGGGAGCTGTTTTTT. Full variable domain (remainder filled in from reference TRBV30 and TRBJ2-2): SQTIHQWPATLVQPVGSPLSLECTVEGTSNPNLYWYRQAAGRGLQLLFYSVGIGQISSEVPQNLSASRPQDRQFILSSKKLLLSDSGFYLCAGTLGLVVRDGELFFGEGSRLTVL.

The chain joins TRBV5-1 to TRBJ2-7; D call uncertain. The CDR3 extends over 13 amino acids. From germline, CDR1 is SGHRS and CDR2 YFSETQ. The V end lost 4 bases, the J end lost 5 bases, and 13 bases lay between the germline ends. The CDR3 nucleotides read TGCGCCAGCAGCACGACGGACGGCCACGAGCAGTACTTC. Encoded protein: CASSTTDGHEQYF.

This rearrangement joins TRBV29-1 to TRBJ1-5; 7 bases match TRBD1. The CDR3 is 14 amino acids. Germline CDR1 is SQVTM and CDR2 is ANQGSEA. V trimming: 6 bases; J trimming: 0 bases; junction bases outside the gene matches: 5. CDR3 DNA sequence: TGCAGCGTCGCGGGACAGTATAGCAATCAGCCCCAGCATTTT. It encodes CSVAGQYSNQPQHF.

This sequence joins TRBV15 and TRBJ2-3; no clear D. This CDR3 contains 14 residues. Trimming stripped 1 base from V and 0 bases from J, with 5 bases between. Germline values: CDR1 LNHNV, CDR2 YYDKDF (reference sequence). The CDR3 reads CATSRGDSTDTQYF. CDR3 nucleotide sequence: TGTGCCACCAGCAGAGGAGACAGCACAGATACGCAGTATTTT.

To note about this clone: At one end, the junction sequence differs from germline, possibly due to a read error. The CDR3 spells CAWSHQDGSNRPQHF. The CDR3 region has the DNA TGTGCCTGGAGTCACCAGGACGGGAGCAATCGGCCCCAGCATTTT. This rearrangement joins TRBV30 to TRBJ1-5; D remains ambiguous. Looked up from germline, CDR1 is GTSNPN and CDR2 is SVGIG (reference sequence). CDR3 length: 15 amino acids.

The gene calls are TRBV27 and TRBJ2-7, with a tentative D call TRBD1 (6 bases). Trimming removed 6 bases at V and 3 bases at J, with 18 bases between. The CDR3 spans 15 residues. Germline values: CDR1 MNHEY, CDR2 SMNVEV (reference sequence). Here the CDR3 reads CASSRGRIGGYEQYF. The DNA for the CDR3 is TGTGCCAGCAGCCGAGGGCGGATAGGGGGCTACGAGCAGTACTTC.

The chain uses TRBV6-6 and TRBJ2-7; the D is unclear. Germline CDR1 is MNHNY and CDR2 is SVGAGI (reference sequence). This CDR3 spans 14 amino acids. Trimming removed 6 bases at V and 4 bases at J, with 16 bases between. In nucleotides, the CDR3 is TGTGCCAGCAGCCGAGGTAACGACGGTTACGAGCAGTACTTC. Translated: CASSRGNDGYEQYF.

The chain joins TRBV7-9 to TRBJ2-2, with D possibly TRBD2 on 6 matching bases. Trimming cost V 5 bases and J 5 bases, with 15 bases left between them. Looked up from germline, CDR1 is SEHNR and CDR2 is FQNEAQ (reference sequence). The CDR3 is made up of 15 amino acids. In DNA form, the CDR3 reads TGTGCCAGCAGCCCCCTGGGTCGGGAGACCGGGGAGCTGTTTTTT. Encoded protein: CASSPLGRETGELFF.

This clone appeared a few times. V usage is TRBV21-1 and J usage is TRBJ1-2; the table's D call, TRBD1, was not checked against the DNA. TRBV21-1 is a listed pseudogene. The CDR3 spans 19 residues. Here the CDR3 reads CASSKVVRCRSGDAYGYTF. The CDR3 bases are TGTGCCAGCAGCAAAGTGGTTCGTTGTCGCTCAGGGGATGCCTATGGCTACACCTTC.

The gene calls are TRBV30 and TRBJ1-5; D remains ambiguous. CDR3 length: 13 residues. V was cut by 1 base and J by 9 bases, with 13 bases left in between. Germline CDR1 GTSNPN, CDR2 SVGIG (reference sequence). Here the CDR3 reads CAWSEGSSPPQHF. The CDR3 coding sequence is TGTGCCTGGAGTGAGGGCAGCTCCCCGCCCCAGCATTTT.

The rearrangement joins TRBV6-1 to TRBJ2-1; 8 nucleotides match TRBD2. J gave up 12 bases and V 3 bases, and 4 bases lay outside the gene matches. This CDR3 comprises 12 residues. Germline lookup yields CDR1 MNHNS and CDR2 SASEGT. The CDR3 DNA reads as TGTGCCAGCAGTGAGGCAGCGGGGGCGCAGTTCTTC. It yields the protein CASSEAAGAQFF.

This clone was counted once. The chain couples TRBV7-8 to TRBJ1-6; 7 nucleotides align to TRBD1. Per germline, CDR1 SGHVS and CDR2 FQNEAQ. The CDR3 extends over 16 amino acids. V lost 5 bases, J lost 3 bases, and 7 bases stayed unmatched. CDR3 sequence (DNA): TGTGCCAGCAGCGATAGAGGACAGGACTATAATTCACCCCTCCACTTT. Amino acid sequence: CASSDRGQDYNSPLHF.

This clone was seen more than once but under ten times. The genes are TRBV7-7 and TRBJ2-3; D is unclear. Germline V lookup: CDR1 SSHAT, CDR2 FNYEAQ (reference sequence). The V end was cut by 5 bases, the J end by 2 bases, with 11 bases between. The CDR3 contains 14 residues. The CDR3 DNA reads as TGTGCCAGCAGCCCCGGTAACCCCACAGATACGCAGTATTTT. It translates to CASSPGNPTDTQYF. The full variable domain, completed using reference TRBV7-7 and TRBJ2-3, is GAGVSQSPRYKVTKRGQDVTLRCDPISSHATLYWYQQALGQGPEFLTYFNYEAQPDKSGLPSDRFSAERPEGSISTLTIQRTEQRDSAMYRCASSPGNPTDTQYFGPGTRLTVL.

This sequence joins TRBV7-9 and TRBJ2-6; no clear D. Per germline, CDR1 SEHNR and CDR2 FQNEAQ (reference sequence). This CDR3 contains 15 residues. The ends were cut back, 3 bases at V and 0 bases at J, with 6 bases in the middle. CDR3: CASSFSASGANVLTF. The CDR3 region has the DNA TGTGCCAGCAGCTTTTCTGCCTCTGGGGCCAACGTCCTGACTTTC. The variable domain in full, with the rest retrieved from reference TRBV7-9 and TRBJ2-6, is DTGVSQNPRHKITKRGQNVTFRCDPISEHNRLYWYRQTLGQGPEFLTYFQNEAQLEKSRLLSDRFSAERPKGSFSTLEIQRTEQGDSAMYLCASSFSASGANVLTFGAGSRLTVL.

J is TRBJ2-1 and V is TRBV2; D gene ambiguous. Germline assignment: CDR1 SNHLY and CDR2 FYNNEI. The CDR3 runs 15 residues. V was trimmed by 2 bases and J by 6 bases, leaving 14 bases between them. CDR3 in amino acids: CASSELGKGSNEQFF. CDR3 sequence (DNA): TGTGCCAGCAGTGAATTAGGAAAGGGTTCCAATGAGCAGTTCTTC.

The rearrangement joins TRBV30 to TRBJ1-6; possible D gene TRBD1, 5 bases. Per germline, CDR1 GTSNPN and CDR2 SVGIG (reference sequence). This CDR3 is 14 amino acids long. V was shortened by 3 bases and J by 9 bases, with 15 bases between the two germline ends. The DNA of the CDR3 is TGTGCCTGGAGCTCCGGGACCCCAAGTTCACCCCTCCACTTT. Protein product: CAWSSGTPSSPLHF.